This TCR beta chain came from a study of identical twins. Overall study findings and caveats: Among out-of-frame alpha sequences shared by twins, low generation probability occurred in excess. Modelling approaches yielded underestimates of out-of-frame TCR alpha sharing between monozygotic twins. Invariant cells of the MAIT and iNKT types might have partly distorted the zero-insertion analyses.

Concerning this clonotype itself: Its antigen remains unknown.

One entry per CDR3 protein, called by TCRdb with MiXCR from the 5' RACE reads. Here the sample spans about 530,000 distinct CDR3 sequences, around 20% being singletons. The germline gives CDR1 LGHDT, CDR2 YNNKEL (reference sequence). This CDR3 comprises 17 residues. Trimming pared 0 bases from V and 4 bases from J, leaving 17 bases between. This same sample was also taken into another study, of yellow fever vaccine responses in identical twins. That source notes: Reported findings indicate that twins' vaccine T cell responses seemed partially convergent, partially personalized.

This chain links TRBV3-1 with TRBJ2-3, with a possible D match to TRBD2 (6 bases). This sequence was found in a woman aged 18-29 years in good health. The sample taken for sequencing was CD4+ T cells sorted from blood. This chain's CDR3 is CASSQDPSGRRADTQYF. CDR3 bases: TGTGCCAGCAGCCAAGATCCAAGCGGGCGCCGAGCAGATACGCAGTATTTT.